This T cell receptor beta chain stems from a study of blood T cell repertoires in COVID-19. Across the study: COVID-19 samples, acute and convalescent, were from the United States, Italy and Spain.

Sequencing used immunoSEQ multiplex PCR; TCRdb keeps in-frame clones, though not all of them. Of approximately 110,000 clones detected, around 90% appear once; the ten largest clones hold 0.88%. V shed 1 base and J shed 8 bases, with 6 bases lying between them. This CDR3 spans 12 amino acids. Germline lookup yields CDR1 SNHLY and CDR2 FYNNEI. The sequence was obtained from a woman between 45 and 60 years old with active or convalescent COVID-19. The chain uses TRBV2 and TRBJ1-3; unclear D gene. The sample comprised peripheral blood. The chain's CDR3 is CASSEGRHTIYF. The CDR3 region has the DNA TGTGCCAGCAGTGAAGGGCGGCACACCATATATTTT.